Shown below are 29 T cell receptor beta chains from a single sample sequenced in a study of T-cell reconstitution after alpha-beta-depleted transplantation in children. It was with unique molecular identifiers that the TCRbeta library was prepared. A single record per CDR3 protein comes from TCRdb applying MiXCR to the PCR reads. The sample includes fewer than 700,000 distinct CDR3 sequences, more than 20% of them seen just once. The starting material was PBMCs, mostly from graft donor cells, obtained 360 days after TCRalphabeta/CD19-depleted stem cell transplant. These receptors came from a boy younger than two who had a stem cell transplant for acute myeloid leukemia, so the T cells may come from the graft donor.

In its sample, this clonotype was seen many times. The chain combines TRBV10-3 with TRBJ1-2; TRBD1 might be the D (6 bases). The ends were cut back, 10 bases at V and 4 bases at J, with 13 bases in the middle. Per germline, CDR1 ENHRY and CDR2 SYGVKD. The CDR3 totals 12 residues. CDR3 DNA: TGTGCCACCGAGGGGGGAACCTATGGCTACACCTTC. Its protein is CATEGGTYGYTF.

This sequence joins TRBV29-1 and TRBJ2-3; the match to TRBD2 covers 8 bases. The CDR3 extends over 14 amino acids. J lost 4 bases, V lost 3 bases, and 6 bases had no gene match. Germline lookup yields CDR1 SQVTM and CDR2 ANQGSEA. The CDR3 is CSVETGGPPDTQYF. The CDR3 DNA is TGCAGCGTTGAGACGGGGGGGCCGCCAGATACGCAGTATTTT.

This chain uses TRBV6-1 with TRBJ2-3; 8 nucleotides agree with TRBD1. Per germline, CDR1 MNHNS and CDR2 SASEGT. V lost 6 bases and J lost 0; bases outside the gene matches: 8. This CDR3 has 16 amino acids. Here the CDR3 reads CASSRQGLSSTDTQYF. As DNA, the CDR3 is TGTGCCAGCAGCCGACAGGGGCTCTCTAGCACAGATACGCAGTATTTT.

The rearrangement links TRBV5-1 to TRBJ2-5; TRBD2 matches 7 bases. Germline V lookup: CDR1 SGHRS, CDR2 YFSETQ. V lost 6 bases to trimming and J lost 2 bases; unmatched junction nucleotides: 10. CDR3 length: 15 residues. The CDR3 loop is CASKVRPGGQETQYF. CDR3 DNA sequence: TGCGCCAGCAAGGTCAGACCGGGGGGACAAGAGACCCAGTACTTC.

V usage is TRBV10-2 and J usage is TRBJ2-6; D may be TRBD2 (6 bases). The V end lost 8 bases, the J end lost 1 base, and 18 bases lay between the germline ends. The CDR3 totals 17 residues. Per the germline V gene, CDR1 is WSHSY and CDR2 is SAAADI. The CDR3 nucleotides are TGCGCCAGCGGGGAGGTGGGGTTAAGGTCTGGGGCCAACGTCCTGACTTTC. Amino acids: CASGEVGLRSGANVLTF.

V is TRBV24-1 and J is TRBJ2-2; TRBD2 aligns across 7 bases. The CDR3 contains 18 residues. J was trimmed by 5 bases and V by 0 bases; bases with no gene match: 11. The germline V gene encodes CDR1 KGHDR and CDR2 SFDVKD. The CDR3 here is CATSDLTIQGEGTGELFF. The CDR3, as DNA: TGTGCCACCAGTGATTTGACCATACAAGGGGAGGGAACCGGGGAGCTGTTTTTT.

The CDR3 protein is CASSQGLEQDNQPQHF. CDR3 sequence (DNA): TGCGCCAGCAGCCAAGGATTGGAACAGGACAATCAGCCCCAGCATTTT. V and J are TRBV4-3 and TRBJ1-5; D is perhaps TRBD1 (5 bases). The V end was cut by 1 base, the J end by 3 bases, with 13 bases between. The CDR3 is made up of 16 amino acids. Germline V gene data show CDR1 as LGHNA and CDR2 as YSLEER.

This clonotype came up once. CDR3 nucleotide sequence: TGTGCCAGCGGCCCGGGGATCCCTCCCAACAATGAGCAGTTCTTC. This gives the protein CASGPGIPPNNEQFF. V is TRBV5-6 and J is TRBJ2-1, with D possibly matching TRBD2 (5 bases). The CDR3 has 15 amino acids. Trimming removed 7 bases at V and 5 bases at J, with 19 bases between. Germline V gives CDR1 SGHDT, CDR2 YYEEEE. Full variable domain (missing parts from reference TRBV5-6 and TRBJ2-1): DAGVTQSPTHLIKTRGQQVTLRCSPKSGHDTVSWYQQALGQGPQFIFQYYEEEERQRGNFPDRFSGHQFPNYSSELNVNALLLGDSALYLCASGPGIPPNNEQFFGPGTRLTVL.

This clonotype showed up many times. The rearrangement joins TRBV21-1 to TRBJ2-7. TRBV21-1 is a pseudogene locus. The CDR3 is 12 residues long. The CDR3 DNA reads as TGTGCCAGCAGGGGTTGCCCCTACGAGCAGTACGTC. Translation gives CASRGCPYEQYV.

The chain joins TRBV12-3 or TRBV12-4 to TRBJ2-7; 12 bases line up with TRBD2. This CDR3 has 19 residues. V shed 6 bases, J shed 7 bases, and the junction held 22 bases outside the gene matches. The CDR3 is CASSPLVRGLAGGLREQYF. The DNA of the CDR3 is TGTGCCAGCAGCCCCCTAGTTCGGGGGCTAGCGGGGGGGTTAAGAGAGCAGTACTTC.

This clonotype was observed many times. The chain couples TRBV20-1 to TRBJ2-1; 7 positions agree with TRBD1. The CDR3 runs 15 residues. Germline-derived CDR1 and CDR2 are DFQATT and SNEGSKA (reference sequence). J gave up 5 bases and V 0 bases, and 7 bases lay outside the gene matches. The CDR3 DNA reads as TGCAGTGCTAGAGATTACAGGGGCCCCAACAATGAGCAGTTCTTC. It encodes CSARDYRGPNNEQFF.

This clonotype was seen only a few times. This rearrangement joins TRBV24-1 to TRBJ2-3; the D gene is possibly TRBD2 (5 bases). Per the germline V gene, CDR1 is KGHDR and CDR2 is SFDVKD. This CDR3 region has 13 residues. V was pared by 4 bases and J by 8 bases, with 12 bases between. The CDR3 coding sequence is TGTGCCACCAGTGACTTAAACGGAGGTACGCAGTATTTT. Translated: CATSDLNGGTQYF.

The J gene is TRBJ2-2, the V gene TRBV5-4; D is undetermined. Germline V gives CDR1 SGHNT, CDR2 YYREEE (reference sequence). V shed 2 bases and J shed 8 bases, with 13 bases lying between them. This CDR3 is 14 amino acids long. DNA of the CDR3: TGTGCCAGCAGCTTCGAGCCTCTGGCGGGGGAGCTGTTTTTT. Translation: CASSFEPLAGELFF. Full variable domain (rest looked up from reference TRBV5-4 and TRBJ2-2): ETGVTQSPTHLIKTRGQQVTLRCSSQSGHNTVSWYQQALGQGPQFIFQYYREEENGRGNFPPRFSGLQFPNYSSELNVNALELDDSALYLCASSFEPLAGELFFGEGSRLTVL.

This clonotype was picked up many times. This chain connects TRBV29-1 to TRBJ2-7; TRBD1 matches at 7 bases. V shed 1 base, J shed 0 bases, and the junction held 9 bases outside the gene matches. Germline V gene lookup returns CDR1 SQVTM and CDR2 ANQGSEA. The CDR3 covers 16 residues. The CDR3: CSVEAPDRVSSYEQYV. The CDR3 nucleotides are TGCAGCGTTGAAGCGCCCGACAGGGTAAGCTCCTACGAGCAGTACGTC.

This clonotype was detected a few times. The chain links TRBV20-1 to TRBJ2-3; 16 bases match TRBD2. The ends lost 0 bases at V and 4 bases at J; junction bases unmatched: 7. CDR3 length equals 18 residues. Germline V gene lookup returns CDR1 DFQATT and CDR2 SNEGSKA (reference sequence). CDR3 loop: CSAREMGLAGGWADTQYF. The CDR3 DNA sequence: TGCAGTGCTAGAGAGATGGGACTAGCGGGGGGGTGGGCAGATACGCAGTATTTT.

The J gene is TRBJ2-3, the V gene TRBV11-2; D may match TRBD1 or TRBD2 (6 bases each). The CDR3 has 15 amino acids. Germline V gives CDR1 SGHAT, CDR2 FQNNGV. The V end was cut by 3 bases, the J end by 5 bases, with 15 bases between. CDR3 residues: CASSFGGVGGDTQYF. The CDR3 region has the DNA TGTGCCAGCAGCTTCGGGGGCGTAGGCGGAGATACGCAGTATTTT.

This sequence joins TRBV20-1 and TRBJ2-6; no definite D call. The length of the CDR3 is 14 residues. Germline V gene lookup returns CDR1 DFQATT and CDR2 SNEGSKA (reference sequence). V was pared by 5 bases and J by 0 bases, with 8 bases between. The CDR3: CSAAWTSGANVLTF. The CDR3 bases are TGCAGTGCTGCCTGGACCTCTGGGGCCAACGTCCTGACTTTC.

CDR3 loop: CASSGGRYTGELFF. The DNA for the CDR3 is TGTGCCAGCAGTGGGGGTCGGTACACCGGGGAGCTGTTTTTT. The gene calls are TRBV5-8 and TRBJ2-2, with D perhaps being TRBD1 or TRBD2 (5 bases each). Germline CDR1 reads SGHTS; CDR2 reads YDEGEE. This CDR3 is 14 amino acids long. Trimming took 5 bases from V and 3 from J, leaving 11 bases between them.

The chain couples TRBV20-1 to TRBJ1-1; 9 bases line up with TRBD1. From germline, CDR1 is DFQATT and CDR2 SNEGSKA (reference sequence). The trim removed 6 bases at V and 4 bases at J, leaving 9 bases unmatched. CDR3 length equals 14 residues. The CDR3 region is CSAGQGASGTEAFF. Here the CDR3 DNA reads TGCAGTGCGGGACAGGGAGCCTCGGGCACTGAAGCTTTCTTT.

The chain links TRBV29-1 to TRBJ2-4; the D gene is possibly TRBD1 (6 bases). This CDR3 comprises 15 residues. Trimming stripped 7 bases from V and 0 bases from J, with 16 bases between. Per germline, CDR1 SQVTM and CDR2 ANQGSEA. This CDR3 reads CSASGQKLAKNIQYF. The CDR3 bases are TGCAGCGCGAGCGGACAGAAACTAGCCAAAAACATTCAGTACTTC.

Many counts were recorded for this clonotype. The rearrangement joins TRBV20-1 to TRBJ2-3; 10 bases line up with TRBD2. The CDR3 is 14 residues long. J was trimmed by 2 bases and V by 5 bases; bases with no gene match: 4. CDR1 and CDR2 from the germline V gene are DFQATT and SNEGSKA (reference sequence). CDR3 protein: CSASTSGYTDTQYF. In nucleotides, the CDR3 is TGCAGTGCTTCGACTAGCGGGTACACAGATACGCAGTATTTT.

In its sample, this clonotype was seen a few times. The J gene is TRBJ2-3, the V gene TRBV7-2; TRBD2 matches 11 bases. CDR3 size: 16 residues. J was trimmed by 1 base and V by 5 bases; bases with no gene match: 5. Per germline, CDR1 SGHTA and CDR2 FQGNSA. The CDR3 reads CASSRILAGGTDTQYF. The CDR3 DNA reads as TGTGCCAGCAGCAGAATACTAGCGGGGGGCACAGATACGCAGTATTTT.

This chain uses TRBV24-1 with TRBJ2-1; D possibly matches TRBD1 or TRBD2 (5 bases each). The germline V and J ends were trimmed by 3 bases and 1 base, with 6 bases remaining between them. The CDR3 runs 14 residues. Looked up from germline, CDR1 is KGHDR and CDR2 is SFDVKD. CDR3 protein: CATSDGGSYNEQFF. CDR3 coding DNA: TGTGCCACCAGTGATGGGGGATCCTACAATGAGCAGTTCTTC.

The CDR3 is CAISDQAGAPQETQYF. The DNA of the CDR3 is TGTGCCATCAGTGATCAAGCGGGGGCCCCCCAAGAGACCCAGTACTTC. This chain links TRBV10-3 with TRBJ2-5; 8 nucleotides align to TRBD2. The germline V gene encodes CDR1 ENHRY and CDR2 SYGVKD. CDR3 length equals 16 residues. V lost 3 bases and J lost 1; bases outside the gene matches: 7.

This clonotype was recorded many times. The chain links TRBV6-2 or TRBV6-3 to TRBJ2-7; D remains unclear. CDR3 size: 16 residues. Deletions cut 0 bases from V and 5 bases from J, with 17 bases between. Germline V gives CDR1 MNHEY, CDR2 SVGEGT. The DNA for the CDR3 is TGTGCCAGCAGTTACTCGGGCCTCACGTCCTACGACGAGCAGTACTTC. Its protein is CASSYSGLTSYDEQYF.

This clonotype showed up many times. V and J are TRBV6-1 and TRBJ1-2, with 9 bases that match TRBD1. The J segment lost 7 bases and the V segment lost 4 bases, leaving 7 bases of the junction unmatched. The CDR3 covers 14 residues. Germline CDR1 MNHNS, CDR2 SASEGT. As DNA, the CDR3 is TGTGCCAGCAGTGTTACAGGGGGCAGAGGTGGCTACACCTTC. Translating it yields CASSVTGGRGGYTF.

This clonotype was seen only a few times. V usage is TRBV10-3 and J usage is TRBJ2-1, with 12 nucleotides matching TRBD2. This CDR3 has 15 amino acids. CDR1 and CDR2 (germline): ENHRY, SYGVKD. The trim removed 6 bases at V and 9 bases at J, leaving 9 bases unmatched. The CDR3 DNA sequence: TGTGCCATCAGCCAGACTAGCGGGGGCTTACCTGAGCAGTTCTTC. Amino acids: CAISQTSGGLPEQFF.

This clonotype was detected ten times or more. The CDR3 here is CSVETVLGTDTQYF. The CDR3 DNA sequence: TGCAGCGTTGAAACCGTCCTGGGCACAGATACGCAGTATTTT. The gene calls are TRBV29-1 and TRBJ2-3; D is uncertain. Germline CDR1 and CDR2: SQVTM and ANQGSEA. CDR3 size: 14 residues. The V gene lost 2 bases and the J gene lost 1 base, with 10 bases spanning the gap.

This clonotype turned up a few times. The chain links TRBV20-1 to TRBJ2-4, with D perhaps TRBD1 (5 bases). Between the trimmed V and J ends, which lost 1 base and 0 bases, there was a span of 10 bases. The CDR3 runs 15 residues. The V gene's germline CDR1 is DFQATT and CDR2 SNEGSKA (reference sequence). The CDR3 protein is CSARAQALAKNIQYF. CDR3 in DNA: TGCAGTGCTAGAGCACAGGCCCTAGCCAAAAACATTCAGTACTTC.